This T cell receptor beta chain was sequenced during a study of tissue T cells after allogeneic stem cell transplantation. Germline V lookup: CDR1 SGDLS, CDR2 YYNGEE. The CDR3 extends over 14 amino acids. Trimming took 1 base from V and 0 from J, leaving 5 bases between them. Survey-depth TCRbeta CDR3 sequencing reported V/J genes and productive frequencies. TCRdb's copy holds only in-frame clones and misses some; the assay was immunoSEQ multiplex PCR. The sample carries more than 9,000 clones, 65% recorded once. The chain couples TRBV9 to TRBJ1-3; no reliable D call. The receptor was isolated from a male donor aged 60 or older with lung cancer. Source: tissue from the stomach, taken at autopsy. CDR3 coding DNA: TGTGCCAGCAGCGTACAGAGCTCTGGAAACACCATATATTTT. As protein: CASSVQSSGNTIYF.